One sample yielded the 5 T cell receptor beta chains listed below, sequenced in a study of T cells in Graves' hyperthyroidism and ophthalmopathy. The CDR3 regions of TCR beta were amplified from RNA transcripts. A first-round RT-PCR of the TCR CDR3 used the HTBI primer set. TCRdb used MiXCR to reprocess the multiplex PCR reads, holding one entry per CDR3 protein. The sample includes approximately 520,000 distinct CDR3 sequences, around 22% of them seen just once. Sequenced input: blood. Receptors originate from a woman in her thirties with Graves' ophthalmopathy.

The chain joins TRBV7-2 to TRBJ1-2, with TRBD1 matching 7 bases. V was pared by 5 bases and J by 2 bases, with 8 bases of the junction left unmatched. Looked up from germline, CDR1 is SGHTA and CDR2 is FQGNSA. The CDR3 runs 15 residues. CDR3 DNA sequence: TGTGCCAGCAGCAAAGACAGGGTCGGCAACTATGGCTACACCTTC. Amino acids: CASSKDRVGNYGYTF.

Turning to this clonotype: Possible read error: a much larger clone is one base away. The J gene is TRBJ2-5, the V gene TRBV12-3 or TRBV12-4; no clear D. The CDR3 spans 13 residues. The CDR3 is CASSRSPEETKYF. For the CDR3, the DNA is TGTGCCAGCAGTCGCTCCCCTGAAGAGACCAAGTACTTC.

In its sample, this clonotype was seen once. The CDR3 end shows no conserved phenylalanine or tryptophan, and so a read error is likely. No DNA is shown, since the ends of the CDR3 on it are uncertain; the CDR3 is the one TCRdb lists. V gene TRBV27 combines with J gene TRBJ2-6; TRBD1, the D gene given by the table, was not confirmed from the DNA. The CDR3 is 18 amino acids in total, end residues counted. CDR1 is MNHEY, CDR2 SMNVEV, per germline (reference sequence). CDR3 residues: CASSPYRDRGSGANVLSV.

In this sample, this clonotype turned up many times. CDR3 residues: CASSRLAVLETQYF. Written as DNA, the CDR3 is TGTGCCAGCAGTCGACTAGCGGTCCTGGAGACCCAGTACTTC. This chain connects TRBV6-2 or TRBV6-3 to TRBJ2-5; 9 nucleotides line up with TRBD2. Germline trimming cut 5 bases from V and 5 bases from J; bases unmatched to any gene: 6. This CDR3 comprises 14 residues. Per germline, CDR1 MNHEY and CDR2 SVGEGT.

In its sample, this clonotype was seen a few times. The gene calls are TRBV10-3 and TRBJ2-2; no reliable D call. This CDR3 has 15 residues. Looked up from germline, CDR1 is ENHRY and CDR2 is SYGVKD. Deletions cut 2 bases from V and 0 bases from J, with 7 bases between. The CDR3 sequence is CAISEGVANTGELFF. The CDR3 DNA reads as TGTGCCATCAGTGAGGGGGTCGCGAACACCGGGGAGCTGTTTTTT.